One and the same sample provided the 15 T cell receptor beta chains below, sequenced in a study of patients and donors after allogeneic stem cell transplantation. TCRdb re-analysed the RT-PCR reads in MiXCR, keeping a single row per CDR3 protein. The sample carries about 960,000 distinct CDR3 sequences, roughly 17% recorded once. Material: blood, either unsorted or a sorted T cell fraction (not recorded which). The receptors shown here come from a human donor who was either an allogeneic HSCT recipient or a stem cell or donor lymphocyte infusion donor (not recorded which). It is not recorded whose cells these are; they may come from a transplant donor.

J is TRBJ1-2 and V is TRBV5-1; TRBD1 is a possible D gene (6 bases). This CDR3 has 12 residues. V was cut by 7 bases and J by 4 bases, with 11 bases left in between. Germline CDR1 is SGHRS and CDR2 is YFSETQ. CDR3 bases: TGCGCCAGCTACGGACAGTCCTATGGCTACACCTTC. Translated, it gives CASYGQSYGYTF.

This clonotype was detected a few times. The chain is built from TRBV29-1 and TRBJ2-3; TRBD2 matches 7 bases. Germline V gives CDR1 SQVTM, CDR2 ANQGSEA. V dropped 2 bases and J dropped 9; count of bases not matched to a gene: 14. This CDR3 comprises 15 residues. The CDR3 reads CSVEIAGPPSQTQYF. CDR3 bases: TGCAGCGTTGAAATAGCGGGCCCCCCTAGTCAGACGCAGTATTTT.

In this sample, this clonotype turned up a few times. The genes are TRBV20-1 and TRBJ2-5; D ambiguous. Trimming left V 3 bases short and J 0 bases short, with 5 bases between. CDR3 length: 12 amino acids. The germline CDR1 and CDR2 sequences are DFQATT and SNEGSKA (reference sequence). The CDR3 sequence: CSASPNQETQYF. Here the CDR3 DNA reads TGCAGTGCTAGTCCCAACCAAGAGACCCAGTACTTC.

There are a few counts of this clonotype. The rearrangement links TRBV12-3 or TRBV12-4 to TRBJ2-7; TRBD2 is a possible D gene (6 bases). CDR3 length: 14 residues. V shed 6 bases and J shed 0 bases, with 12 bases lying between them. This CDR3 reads CASRISGRSYEQYF. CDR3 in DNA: TGTGCCAGCAGGATTAGCGGCCGCTCCTACGAGCAGTACTTC.

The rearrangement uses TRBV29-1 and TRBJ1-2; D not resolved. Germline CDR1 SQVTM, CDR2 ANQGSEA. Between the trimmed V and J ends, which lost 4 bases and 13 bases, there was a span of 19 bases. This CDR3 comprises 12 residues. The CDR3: CSVAVVDARGTF. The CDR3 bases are TGCAGCGTTGCTGTAGTGGACGCCAGAGGCACCTTC.

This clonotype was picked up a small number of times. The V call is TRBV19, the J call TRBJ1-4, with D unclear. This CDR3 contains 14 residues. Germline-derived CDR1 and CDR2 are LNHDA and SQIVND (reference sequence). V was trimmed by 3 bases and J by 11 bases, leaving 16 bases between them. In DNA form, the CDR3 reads TGTGCCAGTAGTATTGAAGGAGACACCGTCAAACTGTTTTTT. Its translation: CASSIEGDTVKLFF.

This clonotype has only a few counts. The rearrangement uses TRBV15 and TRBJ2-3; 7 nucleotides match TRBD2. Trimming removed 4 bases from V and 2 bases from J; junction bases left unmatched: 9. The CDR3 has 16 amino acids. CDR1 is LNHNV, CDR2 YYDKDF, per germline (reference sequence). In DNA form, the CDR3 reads TGTGCCACCAGCAAATTAGCGGGTGGGAACACAGATACGCAGTATTTT. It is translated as CATSKLAGGNTDTQYF.

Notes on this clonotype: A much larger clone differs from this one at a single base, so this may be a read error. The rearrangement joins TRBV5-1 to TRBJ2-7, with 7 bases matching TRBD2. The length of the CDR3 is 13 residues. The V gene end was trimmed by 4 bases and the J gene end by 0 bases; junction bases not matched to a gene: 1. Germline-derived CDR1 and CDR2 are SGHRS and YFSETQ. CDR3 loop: CASSGDYSYEQYF. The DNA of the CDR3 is TGCGCCAGCAGCGGGGACTACTCCTACGAGCAGTACTTC.

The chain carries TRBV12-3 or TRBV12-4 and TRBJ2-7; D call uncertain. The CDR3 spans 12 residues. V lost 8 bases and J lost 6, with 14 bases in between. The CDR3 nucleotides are TGTGCCAGCCAAACAAAAGGTAGCGAGCAGTACTTC. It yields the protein CASQTKGSEQYF.

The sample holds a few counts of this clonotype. CDR3 DNA sequence: TGTGCCAGCACCTCTAATCTGAACACTGAAGCTTTCTTT. Encoded protein: CASTSNLNTEAFF. The J gene is TRBJ1-1, the V gene TRBV5-6; D is unresolved. The CDR3 consists of 13 residues. V was cut by 6 bases and J by 0 bases, with 9 bases left in between. Germline CDR1 is SGHDT and CDR2 is YYEEEE.

The CDR3 DNA sequence: TGTGCCAGCAGGGACCTACAGGGGGGTTTGGATGGCTACACCTTC. Translated: CASRDLQGGLDGYTF. The chain employs TRBV2 and TRBJ1-2, with TRBD1 matching 8 bases. The V gene end was trimmed by 6 bases and the J gene end by 6 bases; junction bases not matched to a gene: 12. This CDR3 comprises 15 residues. CDR1 is SNHLY and CDR2 is FYNNEI in the germline V gene. Complete variable domain (other parts from reference TRBV2 and TRBJ1-2): EPEVTQTPSHQVTQMGQEVILRCVPISNHLYFYWYRQILGQKVEFLVSFYNNEISEKSEIFDDQFSVERPDGSNFTLKIRSTKLEDSAMYFCASRDLQGGLDGYTFGSGTRLTVV.

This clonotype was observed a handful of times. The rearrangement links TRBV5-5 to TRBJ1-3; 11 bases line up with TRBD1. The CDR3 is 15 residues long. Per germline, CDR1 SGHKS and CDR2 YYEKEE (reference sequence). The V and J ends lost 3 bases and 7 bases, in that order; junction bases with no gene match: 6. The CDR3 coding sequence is TGTGCCAGCAGCTCCGGACAGGGGGCCGGGAACACCATATATTTT. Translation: CASSSGQGAGNTIYF. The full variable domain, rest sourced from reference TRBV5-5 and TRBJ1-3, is DAGVTQSPTHLIKTRGQQVTLRCSPISGHKSVSWYQQVLGQGPQFIFQYYEKEERGRGNFPDRFSARQFPNYSSELNVNALLLGDSALYLCASSSGQGAGNTIYFGEGSWLTVV.

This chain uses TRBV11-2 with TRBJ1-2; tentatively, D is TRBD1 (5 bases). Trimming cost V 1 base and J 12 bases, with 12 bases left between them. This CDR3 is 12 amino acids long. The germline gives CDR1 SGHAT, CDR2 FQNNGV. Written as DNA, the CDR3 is TGTGCCAGCAGCTTAGGCGGGACTAGCAACACCTTC. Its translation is CASSLGGTSNTF.

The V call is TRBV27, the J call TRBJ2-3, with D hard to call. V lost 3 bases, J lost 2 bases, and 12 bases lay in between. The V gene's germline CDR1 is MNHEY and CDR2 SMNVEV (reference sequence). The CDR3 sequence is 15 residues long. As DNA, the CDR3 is TGTGCCAGCAGTTTTTCCGCGGAGCACACAGATACGCAGTATTTT. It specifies CASSFSAEHTDTQYF.

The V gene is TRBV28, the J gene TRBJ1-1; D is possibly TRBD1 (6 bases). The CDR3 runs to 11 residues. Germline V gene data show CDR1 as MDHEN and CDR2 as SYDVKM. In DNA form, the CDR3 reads TGTGCACTGGGGGGCCGAACTGAAGCTTTCTTT. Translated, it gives CALGGRTEAFF.